This T cell receptor beta chain was sequenced for a study of blood T cell repertoires in COVID-19. Across the whole study: The origin of the acute and convalescent COVID-19 samples was the United States, Italy and Spain. Sample material is recorded as cDNA or gDNA derived from T cells, B-cell-depleted T cells, or PBMCs.

The CDR3 contains 21 residues. V shed 4 bases and J 9 bases; nucleotides not matched to a gene: 23. From germline, CDR1 is MDHEN and CDR2 SYDVKM. Methods used by the authors: Using reference gene primer amplification, nucleated cell counts were estimated. This table comes from immunoSEQ multiplex PCR, and its TCRdb copy is limited to in-frame clones, with some not included. For V, J and clone size, that table is used; D and trimming come from the DNA. The repertoire consists of about 68,000 clones, with 70% to 90% occurring once and the leading ten covering 6.5% to 9%. This sequence joins TRBV28 and TRBJ2-1; 14 bases map to TRBD2. This receptor was identified in a man aged 25-40 years with acute or convalescent COVID-19. Source material: peripheral blood. CDR3 sequence: CASSSSRFRLAGGLQVGEQFF. The DNA for the CDR3 is TGTGCCAGCAGTTCTAGTAGGTTCCGACTAGCGGGAGGGCTGCAGGTGGGTGAGCAGTTCTTC. The variable domain in full, completed from reference TRBV28 and TRBJ2-1, reads DVKVTQSSRYLVKRTGEKVFLECVQDMDHENMFWYRQDPGLGLRLIYFSYDVKMKEKGDIPEGYSVSREKKERFSLILESASTNQTSMYLCASSSSRFRLAGGLQVGEQFFGPGTRLTVL.